These 24 T cell receptor beta chains were sequenced from one sample in a study of blood T cell repertoires in COVID-19. Repertoires were generated with immunoSEQ multiplex PCR, while TCRdb's copy carries only in-frame clones and drops some. This sample carries around 230,000 clones, 65% to 85% of them seen once, and the ten largest clones take 7% to 10%. The sample comprised peripheral blood. These receptors were taken from a woman aged 50 to 65 with acute or convalescent COVID-19.

The rearrangement joins TRBV7-3 to TRBJ2-5, with 7 nucleotides matching TRBD1. The CDR3 contains 14 residues. CDR1 is SGHTA, CDR2 FQGTGA, per germline. The trim removed 4 bases at V and 4 bases at J, leaving 6 bases unmatched. CDR3 amino acids: CASSSGTAIETQYF. CDR3 nucleotides: TGTGCCAGCAGCTCCGGGACAGCCATAGAGACCCAGTACTTC.

The chain recombines TRBV5-4 with TRBJ2-7; possibly TRBD1 for D (7 bases). Germline V gene lookup returns CDR1 SGHNT and CDR2 YYREEE (reference sequence). CDR3 length: 14 residues. The V end lost 4 bases, the J end lost 4 bases, and 15 bases lay between the germline ends. CDR3 sequence: CASSMGGQKYEQYF. The CDR3 coding sequence is TGTGCCAGCAGCATGGGGGGACAGAAATACGAGCAGTACTTC.

V usage is TRBV11-2 and J usage is TRBJ2-3, with TRBD2 matching over 8 bases. The J segment lost 3 bases and the V segment lost 3 bases, leaving 2 bases of the junction unmatched. The CDR3 extends over 14 amino acids. Germline values: CDR1 SGHAT, CDR2 FQNNGV. The CDR3 DNA is TGTGCCAGCAGCTTGGGCGGGAGGACAGATACGCAGTATTTT. Encoded protein: CASSLGGRTDTQYF.

The chain has TRBV18 and TRBJ1-6; the match to TRBD1 covers 7 bases. Germline lookup yields CDR1 KGHSH and CDR2 LQKENI. V trimming: 4 bases; J trimming: 5 bases; junction bases outside the gene matches: 2. The length of the CDR3 is 14 residues. CDR3 loop: CASSRGTDNSPLHF. The CDR3 bases are TGTGCCAGCTCACGCGGGACAGATAATTCACCCCTCCACTTT.

This clone has a handful of counts. The chain joins TRBV7-2 to TRBJ2-7; 8 nucleotides agree with TRBD2. The length of the CDR3 is 14 residues. CDR1 is SGHTA, CDR2 FQGNSA, per germline. Trimming cost V 1 base and J 5 bases; bases outside gene matches: 4. The CDR3 here is CASSLGVTSDEQYF. The CDR3 nucleotides read TGTGCCAGCAGCTTAGGCGTGACTAGCGACGAGCAGTACTTC.

The chain employs TRBV18 and TRBJ1-1; D unclear. Trimming removed 2 bases at V and 0 bases at J, with 7 bases between. The CDR3 is 14 residues long. CDR1 is KGHSH, CDR2 LQKENI, per germline. The CDR3, as DNA: TGTGCCAGCTCACCAGGGCTTATGAACACTGAAGCTTTCTTT. Its translation is CASSPGLMNTEAFF.

The rearrangement joins TRBV6-5 to TRBJ1-2; 8 bases map to TRBD1. This CDR3 has 15 amino acids. The trim removed 5 bases at V and 2 bases at J, leaving 7 bases unmatched. The germline gives CDR1 MNHEY, CDR2 SVGAGI. CDR3 in amino acids: CASSPPRTGNYGYTF. The CDR3 DNA is TGTGCCAGCAGTCCTCCCCGGACAGGGAACTATGGCTACACCTTC.

The chain has TRBV6-2 or TRBV6-3 and TRBJ2-7; TRBD2 aligns across 10 bases. The CDR3 runs to 14 residues. J was trimmed by 7 bases and V by 4 bases; bases with no gene match: 7. Looked up from germline, CDR1 is MNHEY and CDR2 is SVGEGT. The CDR3 reads CASSFPGLAREQYF. CDR3 coding DNA: TGTGCCAGCAGTTTCCCGGGACTAGCGAGGGAGCAGTACTTC.

The chain carries TRBV30 and TRBJ1-1; 7 bases agree with TRBD1. This CDR3 comprises 16 residues. Unmatched junction bases numbered 7, after V lost 0 bases and J lost 0 bases. The germline gives CDR1 GTSNPN, CDR2 SVGIG (reference sequence). The CDR3 loop reads CAWSVDRRYMNTEAFF. DNA for the CDR3: TGTGCCTGGAGTGTGGACAGGCGTTACATGAACACTGAAGCTTTCTTT.

The chain is built from TRBV21-1 and TRBJ2-5; the DNA was not compared with TRBD1, the D call given in the table. TRBV21-1 is flagged as a pseudogene. This CDR3 has 16 residues. CDR3 protein: CASSQRTREKQETQYF. The DNA of the CDR3 is TGTGCCAGCAGCCAGAGGACACGAGAAAAACAAGAGACCCAGTACTTC.

V gene TRBV29-1 combines with J gene TRBJ2-7; 9 nucleotides agree with TRBD1. Trimming removed 7 bases from V and 5 bases from J; junction bases left unmatched: 12. The CDR3 runs to 14 residues. CDR1 is SQVTM, CDR2 ANQGSEA, per germline. The CDR3 DNA follows: TGCAGCGCAACGCTAGGGACAGGGAGTCACGAGCAGTACTTC. It encodes CSATLGTGSHEQYF.

The chain combines TRBV11-2 with TRBJ1-2, with D maybe TRBD1 (6 bases). CDR3 length: 16 residues. Per the germline V gene, CDR1 is SGHAT and CDR2 is FQNNGV. Trimming stripped 1 base from V and 4 bases from J, with 16 bases between. DNA of the CDR3: TGTGCCAGCAGCTTAGTCCGGGACATCCTATCCTATGGCTACACCTTC. This sequence encodes CASSLVRDILSYGYTF.

This clone was counted a single time. V usage is TRBV13 and J usage is TRBJ2-1, with TRBD2 identical over 9 bases. The CDR3 is 14 amino acids. Trimming removed 8 bases from V and 3 bases from J; junction bases left unmatched: 5. Germline V CDR1 and CDR2: PRHDT, FYEKMQ (reference sequence). CDR3 bases: TGTGCCAGCCACCGACTAGCGGACTACAATGAGCAGTTCTTC. Its protein product is CASHRLADYNEQFF.

The chain combines TRBV24-1 with TRBJ2-1; 10 bases match TRBD2. This CDR3 has 15 residues. V lost 7 bases to trimming and J lost 2 bases; unmatched junction nucleotides: 4. Germline CDR1 and CDR2: KGHDR and SFDVKD. The DNA for the CDR3 is TGTGCCACCAGCATAGGGACTAGCGCCTACAATGAGCAGTTCTTC. This translates into CATSIGTSAYNEQFF.

This chain joins TRBV6-2 or TRBV6-3 and TRBJ2-7; possibly TRBD2 for D (6 bases). Germline CDR1 reads MNHEY; CDR2 reads SVGEGT. CDR3 length equals 18 residues. V dropped 2 bases and J dropped 5 bases, with 25 bases sitting between them. The CDR3 DNA reads TGTGCCAGCAGTTACACGCTCGAGCGTAGCGGCCGAGGCCACGAGCAGTACTTC. As protein: CASSYTLERSGRGHEQYF.

The chain has TRBV6-5 and TRBJ2-2, with TRBD2 matching 8 bases. The CDR3 contains 15 residues. The V gene's germline CDR1 is MNHEY and CDR2 SVGAGI. The junction had 9 bases not matched to a gene; V was cut back by 7 bases and J by 5 bases. In DNA, the CDR3 is TGTGCCAGCACCCCCGGGGGGGGACGGACCGGGGAGCTGTTTTTT. Its protein product is CASTPGGGRTGELFF.

This rearrangement joins TRBV19 to TRBJ1-1, with TRBD1 matching over 8 bases. With 6 bases clipped from V and 5 bases from J, the junction kept 11 bases outside the gene matches. CDR3 length: 15 amino acids. Germline assignment: CDR1 LNHDA and CDR2 SQIVND (reference sequence). CDR3 residues: CASRSTDRGVTEAFF. The DNA for the CDR3 is TGTGCCAGTAGATCTACCGACAGGGGTGTGACTGAAGCTTTCTTT.

V gene TRBV12-5 combines with J gene TRBJ2-3; D is perhaps TRBD2 (6 bases). The CDR3 contains 15 residues. With 0 bases removed from V and 3 bases from J, the gap between germline ends came to 10 bases. Germline V lookup: CDR1 LGHNT, CDR2 FRNRAP. The CDR3 region has the DNA TGTGCTAGTGGTTTGGTACTCGGGAGTACAGATACGCAGTATTTT. This sequence encodes CASGLVLGSTDTQYF. Full variable domain (rest looked up from reference TRBV12-5 and TRBJ2-3): DARVTQTPRHKVTEMGQEVTMRCQPILGHNTVFWYRQTMMQGLELLAYFRNRAPLDDSGMPKDRFSAEMPDATLATLKIQPSEPRDSAVYFCASGLVLGSTDTQYFGPGTRLTVL.

V is TRBV6-4 and J is TRBJ2-5, with 8 bases that match TRBD1. V lost 1 base, J lost 4 bases, and 2 bases stayed unmatched. CDR1 and CDR2 (germline): MRHNA, SNTAGT. The CDR3 is 14 residues long. Written as DNA, the CDR3 is TGTGCCAGCAGTGACTTCACAGGGGGAGAGACCCAGTACTTC. Translation gives CASSDFTGGETQYF.

V gene TRBV5-6 combines with J gene TRBJ1-6; the match to TRBD1 covers 7 bases. CDR3 length equals 14 residues. In germline, CDR1 is SGHDT, CDR2 YYEEEE. After removal of 0 bases from V and 8 bases from J, the junction contained 2 bases not matched to a gene. CDR3 loop: CASSLGQGDSPLHF. CDR3 bases: TGTGCCAGCAGCTTGGGTCAGGGGGATTCACCCCTCCACTTT.

The chain joins TRBV6-5 to TRBJ1-6; 7 nucleotides align to TRBD1. The trim removed 4 bases at V and 14 bases at J, leaving 8 bases unmatched. Per germline, CDR1 MNHEY and CDR2 SVGAGI. The CDR3 contains 13 residues. The CDR3 coding sequence is TGTGCCAGCAGTTCCCAGGGGGAGGCAACCCTCCACTTT. Amino acids: CASSSQGEATLHF.

The rearrangement links TRBV24-1 to TRBJ2-1, with 7 bases aligning to TRBD2. The germline CDR1 and CDR2 sequences are KGHDR and SFDVKD. V lost 7 bases to trimming and J lost 7 bases; unmatched junction nucleotides: 9. The CDR3 has 14 residues. The CDR3 is CATRGREWRNEQFF. As DNA, the CDR3 is TGTGCCACCAGGGGGCGGGAGTGGAGGAATGAGCAGTTCTTC.

The V and J genes are TRBV6-5 and TRBJ2-5; D is undetermined. V dropped 4 bases and J dropped 0 bases, with 9 bases sitting between them. Germline V gene sequence: CDR1 MNHEY, CDR2 SVGAGI. This CDR3 is 14 amino acids long. The CDR3 protein is CASSSQVNQETQYF. The CDR3 region has the DNA TGTGCCAGCAGTTCCCAGGTTAACCAAGAGACCCAGTACTTC.

V is TRBV10-3 and J is TRBJ2-3; D might be TRBD1 (6 bases). V gave up 5 bases and J gave up 0 bases, with 9 bases separating them. Looked up from germline, CDR1 is ENHRY and CDR2 is SYGVKD. CDR3 size: 14 residues. This chain's CDR3 is CAISSGASTDTQYF. DNA for the CDR3: TGTGCCATCAGTTCAGGGGCCAGCACAGATACGCAGTATTTT.